This T cell receptor beta chain comes out of a study of blood T cell repertoires in COVID-19. Background on the study: Italy, Spain and the United States were the sources of the convalescent and acute COVID-19 samples.

V lost 6 bases and J 0 bases, leaving 17 bases between the germline ends. In germline, CDR1 is MNHEY, CDR2 SVGEGT. The CDR3 runs to 16 residues. Some clones are missing from TCRdb's copy, which holds only in-frame ones; the method was immunoSEQ multiplex PCR. The sample has around 86,000 clones; more than 70% are singletons. The sample was peripheral blood. The chain joins TRBV6-2 or TRBV6-3 to TRBJ1-2; perhaps TRBD1 as D (5 bases). This receptor was obtained from a human donor with acute or convalescent COVID-19. The donor label of this sample is uncertain. CDR3 sequence reads: CASSPGGEPSNYGYTF. The DNA for the CDR3 is TGTGCCAGCAGCCCCGGGGGGGAACCATCTAACTATGGCTACACCTTC.